The entry below describes one T cell receptor (beta chain). Its recognized antigen is unknown. It has no much larger one-base neighbor in the sample; base qualities were not kept. The data stem from a study of blood T cell repertoires in COVID-19 (dated by TCRdb to 2018 to 2021). For context, the study as a whole: Samples covering the acute and convalescent phases of COVID-19 were provided by collaborators in the United States, Italy and Spain. The repertoires were made available in a free public database intended to serve as a resource for research on the immune response to SARS-CoV-2. Where available, HLA class I and class II types were taken from metadata supplied by the sample provider and were not determined by assay-based typing. The prospective study material was composed of cDNA or gDNA derived from T cells, B-cell-depleted T cells, or PBMCs. Subjects who had been exposed to COVID-19, were actively infected with it, or had recovered from it provided the deeply sampled blood TCRbeta repertoires that made up the dataset. A de-identified subject ID, COVID-19 status, age in years and sex were almost always included in the sample metadata. The samples were drawn from the first 160 participants of the ongoing ImmuneRACE study and from 1,254 subjects provided by 6 global collaborators. Study-wide findings and limitations: The quantity of clinical and demographic metadata differed by source and by participant and was supplied without curation.

The collaborating institutions used their own protocols to collect whole blood in K2EDTA tubes. For TCRbeta analysis, collaborators shipped samples as frozen whole blood, isolated PBMCs, or DNA extracted from either of those sample types. Trimming removed 2 bases from V and 0 bases from J; the gene matches leave 5 bases unexplained. Sequences SGHDN (CDR1) and FVKESK (CDR2) are obtained from the germline V gene. From the cysteine through the phenylalanine, the CDR3 covers 17 amino acids. Only the CDR3 region is kept as DNA, spanning 51 bases read in frame from base 1. TCRbeta CDR3 regions were amplified from genomic DNA by means of the immunoSEQ Assay, a bias-controlled multiplex PCR. As for the original processing: The number of nucleated cells in each sample was estimated by amplification of reference gene primers within the assay. To quantify the absolute abundance of each unique TCRbeta CDR3 rearrangement, sequence reads were collapsed and filtered. For each sample, productive Simpson clonality was calculated as the square root of Simpson's diversity index over productive rearrangements. TCRdb took this table from immuneACCESS and kept in-frame rearrangements with V and J called. Such tables lack part of the clones; where checked against another copy, unresolved V genes explain under half of the gap, and the rest is unexplained. V, J and clone size reflect that table, while D and trimming were determined from the DNA. The sample contains 300,000 to 400,000 clones, 70% to 90% of them found a single time. Less than 3.5% of the sample goes to the ten largest clones.

Rearrangement joined TRBV14 to TRBJ1-3; the central 9 bases match TRBD1. The sample consisted of peripheral blood. The source is a human donor in a cohort sampled during active COVID-19. CDR3 reads: CASSQRGQGFSGNTIYF. Read as DNA, the sequence is TGTGCCAGCAGCCAAAGGGGACAGGGTTTCTCTGGAAACACCATATATTTT.